A single sample is the source of the 21 T cell receptor beta chains below, sequenced in a study of blood T cell repertoires in COVID-19. This table comes from immunoSEQ multiplex PCR, and its TCRdb copy is limited to in-frame clones, with some not included. The table shows 250,000 to 300,000 clones, with roughly 85% occurring only once. Sequenced: peripheral blood. The receptors were sampled from a man aged 45 to 65 with active or convalescent COVID-19.

Points on this clone: One end of the junction does not line up with germline, which may come from a read error. This chain joins TRBV18 and TRBJ2-1; no definite D call. The germline V gene encodes CDR1 KGHSH and CDR2 LQKENI. The CDR3 consists of 16 residues. For the CDR3, the DNA is TGTGCCCGCTCACCACCCCCGGTTCGCTCCTACAATGAGCAGTTCTTC. It codes for CARSPPPVRSYNEQFF.

Ten or more counts support this clone. This chain joins TRBV5-1 and TRBJ1-1; 9 bases align to TRBD1. This CDR3 has 14 residues. Losses at the gene ends were 1 base for V and 7 bases for J; bases not matched to a gene: 5. The V gene's germline CDR1 is SGHRS and CDR2 YFSETQ. The CDR3 reads CASSLRQGGGEAFF. CDR3 DNA sequence: TGCGCCAGCAGCTTGAGACAGGGGGGAGGTGAAGCTTTCTTT.

This chain connects TRBV24-1 to TRBJ2-5, with 8 bases matching TRBD2. The junction had 12 bases not matched to a gene; V was cut back by 4 bases and J by 3 bases. Germline lookup yields CDR1 KGHDR and CDR2 SFDVKD. The CDR3 sequence is 17 residues long. The CDR3 nucleotides are TGTGCCACCAGTGAAGTAGGTCGGCTAGCGGGTAAAGAGACCCAGTACTTC. It translates to CATSEVGRLAGKETQYF.

The chain carries TRBV19 and TRBJ1-6; D remains unclear. V dropped 4 bases and J dropped 6 bases, with 10 bases sitting between them. The CDR3 has 14 amino acids. The germline gives CDR1 LNHDA, CDR2 SQIVND (reference sequence). CDR3 protein: CASSTSEGNSPLHF. CDR3 coding DNA: TGTGCCAGTAGTACTAGTGAGGGTAATTCACCCCTCCACTTT.

V usage is TRBV6-2 or TRBV6-3 and J usage is TRBJ2-7, with D maybe TRBD1 (5 bases). This CDR3 spans 14 amino acids. In germline, CDR1 is MNHEY, CDR2 SVGEGT. Trimming removed 7 bases at V and 6 bases at J, with 19 bases between. CDR3 DNA sequence: TGTGCCAGCAACCCATCCCAGGGTACCCTCGAGCAGTACTTC. It is translated as CASNPSQGTLEQYF.

V and J are TRBV5-1 and TRBJ2-1, with 7 bases matching TRBD1. Germline CDR1 SGHRS, CDR2 YFSETQ. The V and J ends lost 1 base and 5 bases, in that order; junction bases with no gene match: 15. The CDR3 totals 18 residues. The CDR3 spells CASSLTLPDRTENNEQFF. The DNA of the CDR3 is TGCGCCAGCAGCTTGACCCTCCCGGACAGGACAGAAAACAATGAGCAGTTCTTC.

V is TRBV10-2 and J is TRBJ1-2, with a tentative D call TRBD1 (6 bases). V was cut by 7 bases and J by 4 bases, with 10 bases left in between. Per the germline V gene, CDR1 is WSHSY and CDR2 is SAAADI. CDR3 length: 12 residues. CDR3 DNA sequence: TGCGCCAGCAACGGGGGGGCCTATGGCTACACCTTC. It codes for CASNGGAYGYTF.

This CDR3 is CASSQPPGQGDSPLHF. DNA for the CDR3: TGCGCCAGCAGCCAACCTCCGGGACAGGGGGATTCACCCCTCCACTTT. The V call is TRBV5-1, the J call TRBJ1-6; 11 bases map to TRBD1. V was pared by 4 bases and J by 8 bases, with 8 bases of the junction left unmatched. Germline V gene lookup returns CDR1 SGHRS and CDR2 YFSETQ. This CDR3 is built from 16 residues.

V usage is TRBV18 and J usage is TRBJ1-2; a weak D match, TRBD1 (6 bases). Per the germline V gene, CDR1 is KGHSH and CDR2 is LQKENI. The CDR3 sequence is 12 residues long. V shed 4 bases and J shed 4 bases, with 7 bases lying between them. The CDR3: CASSLDSYGYTF. For the CDR3, the DNA is TGTGCCAGCTCACTGGACAGCTATGGCTACACCTTC. Based on the CDR3 plus reference TRBV18 and TRBJ1-2, the full variable domain is NAGVMQNPRHLVRRRGQEARLRCSPMKGHSHVYWYRQLPEEGLKFMVYLQKENIIDESGMPKERFSAEFPKEGPSILRIQQVVRGDSAAYFCASSLDSYGYTFGSGTRLTVV.

This chain uses TRBV18 with TRBJ2-7; 7 bases map to TRBD2. Trimming took 0 bases from V and 13 from J; bases not matched to a gene: 9. Germline V gene sequence: CDR1 KGHSH, CDR2 LQKENI. The CDR3 contains 13 residues. CDR3 loop: CASSPPMGGTPYF. The CDR3 nucleotides are TGTGCCAGCTCACCACCGATGGGGGGGACTCCTTACTTC.

This clone was found a few times. The chain employs TRBV6-6 and TRBJ1-5; D gene uncertain. Trimming cost V 6 bases and J 9 bases, with 12 bases left between them. The CDR3 length is 12 residues. Germline CDR1 MNHNY, CDR2 SVGAGI (reference sequence). In DNA, the CDR3 is TGTGCCAGCAGCCGCCAGGAGGGGCCCCAGCATTTT. Its translation is CASSRQEGPQHF.

The genes are TRBV30 and TRBJ1-2; 9 bases fit TRBD1. Germline V gives CDR1 GTSNPN, CDR2 SVGIG (reference sequence). This CDR3 is 13 amino acids long. V lost 2 bases, J lost 7 bases, and 5 bases stayed unmatched. The CDR3 sequence: CAWSPQGATGYTF. The CDR3 nucleotides are TGTGCCTGGAGTCCACAGGGGGCAACTGGCTACACCTTC.

This clone has just one count. V and J are TRBV7-8 and TRBJ2-7; 10 positions agree with TRBD1. CDR3 length equals 15 residues. Germline values: CDR1 SGHVS, CDR2 FQNEAQ. V trimming: 5 bases; J trimming: 3 bases; junction bases outside the gene matches: 7. The CDR3 is CASSLPGQGFYEQYF. The CDR3 DNA follows: TGTGCCAGCAGCCTTCCGGGACAGGGGTTCTACGAGCAGTACTTC.

This rearrangement joins TRBV19 to TRBJ2-5; D uncertain. CDR3 size: 14 residues. V was pared by 6 bases and J by 2 bases, with 13 bases between. Per germline, CDR1 LNHDA and CDR2 SQIVND (reference sequence). Here the CDR3 DNA reads TGTGCCAGTAGGGAGACGGATTGGCAAGAGACCCAGTACTTC. Translating gives CASRETDWQETQYF.

V and J are TRBV4-3 and TRBJ2-1, with 11 bases fitting TRBD2. V gave up 3 bases and J gave up 3 bases; unmatched junction bases: 4. Germline assignment: CDR1 LGHNA and CDR2 YSLEER. The CDR3 spans 16 residues. In DNA, the CDR3 is TGCGCCAGCAGCCAGACTAGCGGGACCGTCTACAATGAGCAGTTCTTC. Translated, it gives CASSQTSGTVYNEQFF.

V usage is TRBV9 and J usage is TRBJ2-7, with TRBD1 matching over 9 bases. The CDR3 has 14 residues. CDR1 and CDR2 from the germline V gene are SGDLS and YYNGEE. The ends lost 4 bases at V and 4 bases at J; junction bases unmatched: 6. Here the CDR3 DNA reads TGTGCCAGCAGCTCCGGGACAGGGTTATACGAGCAGTACTTC. Protein: CASSSGTGLYEQYF.

The DNA of the CDR3 is TGCAGCGTTGGGACAGGGTCGAATGAGCAGTTCTTC. This encodes CSVGTGSNEQFF. This chain uses TRBV29-1 with TRBJ2-1, with 8 bases identical to TRBD1. This CDR3 comprises 12 residues. V shed 4 bases, J shed 7 bases, and the junction held 3 bases outside the gene matches. CDR1 and CDR2 from the germline V gene are SQVTM and ANQGSEA.

The rearrangement joins TRBV7-6 to TRBJ1-4; D gene uncertain. Germline values: CDR1 SGHVS, CDR2 FNYEAQ. This CDR3 comprises 14 residues. V was clipped by 3 bases and J by 3 bases, with 8 bases between them. CDR3 in DNA: TGTGCCAGCAGCTTGGACGGGGCTAATGAAAAACTGTTTTTT. Protein product: CASSLDGANEKLFF.

The chain has TRBV28 and TRBJ1-2; 8 bases match TRBD1. CDR3 length: 14 residues. Germline assignment: CDR1 MDHEN and CDR2 SYDVKM. V was pared by 5 bases and J by 4 bases, with 6 bases of the junction left unmatched. The chain's CDR3 is CASSAGQGAYGYTF. CDR3 in DNA: TGTGCCAGCAGTGCTGGACAGGGAGCCTATGGCTACACCTTC.

The chain has TRBV27 and TRBJ1-5; TRBD1 is a possible D gene (6 bases). Germline lookup yields CDR1 MNHEY and CDR2 SMNVEV (reference sequence). Trimming left V 2 bases short and J 1 base short, with 15 bases between. The CDR3 totals 17 residues. CDR3 coding DNA: TGTGCCAGCAGTTTAAGGGCAGGGGCATACAGCAATCAGCCCCAGCATTTT. Translating gives CASSLRAGAYSNQPQHF.

The chain employs TRBV20-1 and TRBJ1-1; D is perhaps TRBD1 (6 bases). This CDR3 is built from 10 residues. Germline CDR1 is DFQATT and CDR2 is SNEGSKA (reference sequence). The CDR3 DNA sequence: TGCAGCGAGGGGGTCACTGAAGCTTTCTTT. It yields the protein CSEGVTEAFF.